The 5 T cell receptor beta chains presented below share a single source sample, sequenced in a study of read filtering for tumor transcriptome and immune sequencing. Molecular barcoded adaptors covering alpha/delta and beta/gamma chains were used on approximately 400 ng RNA. TCRdb reprocessed the reads with MiXCR, giving one entry per CDR3 protein. The sample yields 75,000 to 90,000 distinct CDR3 sequences, 10% to 15% seen once. The sequenced sample consisted of a population of CD138-negative cells sorted from bone marrow. Receptors were obtained from a donor aged 40 or older with multiple myeloma.

This clonotype was seen ten or more times. The rearrangement links TRBV27 to TRBJ2-3, with TRBD2 as a possible D gene (5 bases). This CDR3 region has 15 residues. Germline lookup yields CDR1 MNHEY and CDR2 SMNVEV (reference sequence). V lost 2 bases to trimming and J lost 1 base, with 10 bases between them. DNA for the CDR3: TGTGCCAGCAGTTTACGGCTAGCCGGCACAGATACGCAGTATTTT. This encodes CASSLRLAGTDTQYF.

This clonotype was counted a few times. Germline and junction disagree at one end, which may indicate a read error. The rearrangement links TRBV27 to TRBJ2-3; 9 bases map to TRBD1. This CDR3 has 18 residues. CDR1 is MNHEY and CDR2 is SMNVEV in the germline V gene (reference sequence). The CDR3 DNA sequence: TGTGCCAGCAGTGCCGCCGGGACAGGGAAGTTTCGCGCAGATACGCAGAATTTT. Its translation: CASSAAGTGKFRADTQNF.

Only a few counts were recorded for this clonotype. The chain employs TRBV14 and TRBJ2-7, with a weak D call TRBD2 (5 bases). CDR1 is SGHDN and CDR2 is FVKESK in the germline V gene. There are 15 residues in the CDR3. V was shortened by 1 base and J by 6 bases, with 16 bases between the two germline ends. CDR3 protein: CASSQGGMFAAEQYF. CDR3 DNA: TGTGCCAGCAGCCAAGGAGGGATGTTCGCCGCCGAGCAGTACTTC. The complete variable domain, with remaining parts taken from reference TRBV14 and TRBJ2-7, reads EAGVTQFPSHSVIEKGQTVTLRCDPISGHDNLYWYRRVMGKEIKFLLHFVKESKQDESGMPNNRFLAERTGGTYSTLKVQPAELEDSGVYFCASSQGGMFAAEQYFGPGTRLTVT.

This clonotype was recorded many times. This chain connects TRBV7-2 to TRBJ1-6; tentative D call: TRBD1 (5 bases). Germline CDR1 SGHTA, CDR2 FQGNSA. The CDR3 covers 16 residues. The germline V and J ends were trimmed by 2 bases and 10 bases, with 18 bases remaining between them. The CDR3 bases are TGTGCCAGCAGCTTATATGGGGCCCCAGAGCGGTCACCCCTCCACTTT. The encoded protein is CASSLYGAPERSPLHF.

This clonotype came up many times. This chain joins TRBV6-2 or TRBV6-3 and TRBJ1-5; TRBD1 is a possible D gene (5 bases). Germline V CDR1 and CDR2: MNHEY, SVGEGT. Trimming left V 1 base short and J 9 bases short, with 10 bases between. There are 13 residues in the CDR3. CDR3 protein: CASSYLAGRPQHF. The CDR3 bases are TGTGCCAGCAGTTACTTGGCGGGGCGGCCCCAGCATTTT.